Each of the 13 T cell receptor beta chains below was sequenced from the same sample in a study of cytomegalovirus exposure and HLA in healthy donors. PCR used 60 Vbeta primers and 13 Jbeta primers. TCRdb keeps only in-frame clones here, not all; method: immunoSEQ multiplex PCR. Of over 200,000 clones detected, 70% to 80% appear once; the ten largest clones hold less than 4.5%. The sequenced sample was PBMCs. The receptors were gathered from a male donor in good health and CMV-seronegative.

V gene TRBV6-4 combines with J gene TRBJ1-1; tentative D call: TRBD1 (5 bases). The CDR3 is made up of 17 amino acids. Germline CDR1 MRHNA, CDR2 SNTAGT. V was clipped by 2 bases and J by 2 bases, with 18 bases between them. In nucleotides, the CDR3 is TGTGCCAGCAGTGACGGGGGGGTGCAGGAGATAAACACTGAAGCTTTCTTT. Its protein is CASSDGGVQEINTEAFF.

CDR3 amino acids: CASSTQGKNSPLHF. CDR3 sequence (DNA): TGCGCCAGCAGTACGCAGGGGAAGAATTCACCCCTCCACTTT. The V call is TRBV5-1, the J call TRBJ1-6; D possibly corresponds to TRBD1 (6 bases). The germline CDR1 and CDR2 sequences are SGHRS and YFSETQ. CDR3 size: 14 residues. Trimming removed 5 bases from V and 7 bases from J, with 13 bases in between.

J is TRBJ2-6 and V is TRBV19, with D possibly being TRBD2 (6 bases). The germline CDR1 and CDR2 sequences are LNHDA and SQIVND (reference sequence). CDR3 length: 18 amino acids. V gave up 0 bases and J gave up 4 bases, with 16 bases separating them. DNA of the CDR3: TGTGCCAGTAGTATAGAGGGGACTGCCGCTCGGGGGGCCAACGTCCTGACTTTC. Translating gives CASSIEGTAARGANVLTF.

The DNA of the CDR3 is TGTGCCAGCAGCCCGCGACTAGCCGCCGACCGGGGGCAGTACTTC. Translation: CASSPRLAADRGQYF. The genes are TRBV7-2 and TRBJ2-7, with 7 bases identical to TRBD2. CDR3 length: 15 residues. Looked up from germline, CDR1 is SGHTA and CDR2 is FQGNSA. Trimming removed 5 bases from V and 9 bases from J; junction bases left unmatched: 16.

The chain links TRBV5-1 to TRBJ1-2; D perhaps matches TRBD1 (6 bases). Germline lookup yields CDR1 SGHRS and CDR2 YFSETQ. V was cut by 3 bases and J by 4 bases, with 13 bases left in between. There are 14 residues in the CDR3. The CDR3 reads CASSSGDMAYGYTF. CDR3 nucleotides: TGCGCCAGCAGCTCAGGGGATATGGCCTATGGCTACACCTTC.

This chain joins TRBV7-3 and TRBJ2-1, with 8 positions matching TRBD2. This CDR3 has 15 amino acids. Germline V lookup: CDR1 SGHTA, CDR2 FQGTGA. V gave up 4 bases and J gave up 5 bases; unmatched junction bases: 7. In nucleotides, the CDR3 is TGTGCCAGCAGCTCGGGACTAGGTGCGAACAATGAGCAGTTCTTC. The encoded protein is CASSSGLGANNEQFF.

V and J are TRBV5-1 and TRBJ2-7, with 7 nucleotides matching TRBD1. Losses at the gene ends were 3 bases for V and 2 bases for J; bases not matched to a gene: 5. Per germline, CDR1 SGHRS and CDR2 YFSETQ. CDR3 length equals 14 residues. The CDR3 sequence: CASSSGTVTYEQYF. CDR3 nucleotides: TGCGCCAGCAGCTCCGGGACAGTGACCTACGAGCAGTACTTC.

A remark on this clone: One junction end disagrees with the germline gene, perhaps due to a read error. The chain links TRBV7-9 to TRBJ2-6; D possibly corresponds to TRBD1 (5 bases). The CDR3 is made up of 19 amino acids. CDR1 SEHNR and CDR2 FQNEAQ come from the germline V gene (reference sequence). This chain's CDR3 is CSSSLSRALSARGANVLTF. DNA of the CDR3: TGTTCCAGCAGCTTGAGCAGGGCCCTATCCGCGAGGGGGGCCAACGTCCTGACTTTC.

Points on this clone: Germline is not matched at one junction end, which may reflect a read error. This CDR3 reads CASSLGPGYRNQPQHF. The CDR3 coding sequence is TGTGCTAGCAGTTTAGGTCCCGGGTATCGGAATCAGCCCCAGCATTTT. This sequence joins TRBV27 and TRBJ1-5, with no clear D. Germline-derived CDR1 and CDR2 are MNHEY and SMNVEV (reference sequence). The CDR3 has 16 residues.

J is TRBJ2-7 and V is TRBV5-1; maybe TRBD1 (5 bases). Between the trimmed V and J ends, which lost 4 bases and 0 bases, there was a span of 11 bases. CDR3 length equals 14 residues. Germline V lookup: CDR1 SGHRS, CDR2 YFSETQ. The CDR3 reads CASSLTGVSYEQYF. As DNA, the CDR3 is TGCGCCAGCAGCCTTACAGGAGTCTCCTACGAGCAGTACTTC. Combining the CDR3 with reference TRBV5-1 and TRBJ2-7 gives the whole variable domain KAGVTQTPRYLIKTRGQQVTLSCSPISGHRSVSWYQQTPGQGLQFLFEYFSETQRNKGNFPGRFSGRQFSNSRSEMNVSTLELGDSALYLCASSLTGVSYEQYFGPGTRLTVT.

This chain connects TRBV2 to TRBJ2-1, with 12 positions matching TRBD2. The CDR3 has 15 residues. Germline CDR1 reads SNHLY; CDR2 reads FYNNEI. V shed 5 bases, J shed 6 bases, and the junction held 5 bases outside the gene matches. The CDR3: CASSPTSGSSNEQFF. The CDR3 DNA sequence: TGTGCCAGCAGTCCGACTAGCGGGAGTTCCAATGAGCAGTTCTTC.

The CDR3 DNA follows: TGCAGCGTTACCACCGGACTAGCGGGAAACAATGAGCAGTTCTTC. Protein product: CSVTTGLAGNNEQFF. The rearrangement links TRBV29-1 to TRBJ2-1, with 12 bases matching TRBD2. Germline V gene sequence: CDR1 SQVTM, CDR2 ANQGSEA. V shed 5 bases and J 5 bases; nucleotides not matched to a gene: 7. The CDR3 loop spans 15 amino acids.

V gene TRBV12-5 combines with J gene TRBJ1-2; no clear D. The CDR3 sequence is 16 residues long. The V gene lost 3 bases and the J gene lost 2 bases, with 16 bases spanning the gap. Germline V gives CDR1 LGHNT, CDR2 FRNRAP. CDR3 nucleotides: TGTGCTAGTGGTTTTCCGACCCGGGAGCCCAACTATGGCTACACCTTC. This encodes CASGFPTREPNYGYTF. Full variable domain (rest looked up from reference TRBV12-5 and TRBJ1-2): DARVTQTPRHKVTEMGQEVTMRCQPILGHNTVFWYRQTMMQGLELLAYFRNRAPLDDSGMPKDRFSAEMPDATLATLKIQPSEPRDSAVYFCASGFPTREPNYGYTFGSGTRLTVV.